This T cell receptor (beta chain) stems from a study of shared clonotypes between healthy human individuals. Study-wide points: Lower generation probabilities were found for non-shared clonotypes than for those shared by all four donors. Among a few donors, around 5% of naive CD4 clonotypes were found in common.

Points on this clone: What it binds is not known.

Each subset's genomic DNA was split evenly across several immunoSEQ plates. The sorted-subset replicate PCRs were given approximately 190 ng DNA, which is approximately 30,000 T cell genomes. Clones were read by immunoSEQ multiplex PCR, and TCRdb kept only the in-frame ones, dropping some. The table lists around 600,000 clones, roughly 96% of them singletons. The J segment lost 4 bases and the V segment lost 9 bases, leaving 6 bases of the junction unmatched. Germline CDR1 MDHEN, CDR2 SYDVKM. CDR3 length equals 13 residues. In the naive CD8 group, cells lacked CD45RO and were positively selected for CCR7, so terminally differentiated effector memory CD45RA+ cells were left out.

The sequencing sample was made of naive CD8+ T cells sorted from blood. The sequence was obtained from a woman in her thirties in good health. V usage is TRBV28 and J usage is TRBJ2-7; 10 nucleotides match TRBD2. The CDR3 DNA sequence: TGTGCCAGTGTGGTAGCGGGAGGTTACGAGCAGTACTTC. This encodes CASVVAGGYEQYF.